This T cell receptor (beta chain) was obtained from a study of cytomegalovirus exposure and HLA in healthy donors. Study-wide results and caveats: Cytomegalovirus association was listed for around 170 TCR beta chains.

Germline V gene lookup returns CDR1 MGHDK and CDR2 SYGVNS. The CDR3 sequence is 13 residues long. Primers for the PCR totalled 60 Vbeta and 13 Jbeta. The data were produced by immunoSEQ multiplex PCR, yet TCRdb's version contains in-frame clones alone and is incomplete. Among approximately 190,000 clones, 75% to 80% were seen once, and the ten largest hold 13% to 15%. Concerning this clone: Its antigen is still unknown.

This chain connects TRBV25-1 to TRBJ2-5; unclear D gene. TRBJ2-7 explains the end of the DNA better; the J call may be wrong. The TCR sequence derives from a woman aged 25 to 39 in good health and CMV-seropositive. Sequencing used PBMCs. CDR3 sequence (DNA): TGTGCCAGCAGTCGCGACACCTTCTACGAGCAGTACTTC. It yields the protein CASSRDTFYEQYF.